This T cell receptor (beta chain) came from a study of blood T cell repertoires in COVID-19. V was clipped by 0 bases and J by 5 bases; unmatched bases: 4. The length of the CDR3 is 15 residues. Germline loops: CDR1 LGHNA, CDR2 YNFKEQ. In the original workflow: For nucleated cells, counts were estimated from reference gene primer amplification. The protocol was immunoSEQ multiplex PCR, while the TCRdb copy is restricted to in-frame clones and leaves out a portion. D and trimming come from the DNA, and the V and J calls and clone size come from that table. The sample lists 110,000 to 150,000 clones, 70% to 80% occurring once.

Sequencing was carried out using peripheral blood. The J gene is TRBJ2-3, the V gene TRBV4-2; TRBD2 aligns across 8 bases. The TCR sequence derives from a man in his fifties or sixties with acute or convalescent COVID-19. The CDR3, as DNA: TGTGCCAGCAGCCAAGAACCGGGAGGGCAAGATACGCAGTATTTT. This translates into CASSQEPGGQDTQYF.